The 3 T cell receptor beta chains presented below share a single source sample, sequenced in a study of shared clonotypes between healthy human individuals. This table comes from immunoSEQ multiplex PCR, and its TCRdb copy is limited to in-frame clones, with some not included. The sample has about 1 million clones, roughly 70% seen once. The sequenced sample was memory CD4+ T cells sorted from blood. The sample's subset: CD45RA-negative fraction. The source is a young man in good health.

In this sample, this clone turned up a few times. The chain couples TRBV5-1 to TRBJ2-2; the D gene is possibly TRBD1 (7 bases). Germline V lookup: CDR1 SGHRS, CDR2 YFSETQ. The CDR3 has 18 amino acids. Trimming took 4 bases from V and 0 from J, leaving 19 bases between them. The CDR3 DNA follows: TGCGCCAGCAGCCCGGCCAGGGGGGTGACCGCGAACACCGGGGAGCTGTTTTTT. It encodes CASSPARGVTANTGELFF.

The genes are TRBV5-1 and TRBJ2-3, with unresolved D. Germline V CDR1 and CDR2: SGHRS, YFSETQ. The length of the CDR3 is 16 residues. V was cut by 0 bases and J by 3 bases, with 14 bases left in between. Here the CDR3 reads CASSLDASMGTDTQYF. The CDR3 DNA is TGCGCCAGCAGCTTGGATGCCTCCATGGGTACAGATACGCAGTATTTT. The full variable domain, completed using reference TRBV5-1 and TRBJ2-3, is KAGVTQTPRYLIKTRGQQVTLSCSPISGHRSVSWYQQTPGQGLQFLFEYFSETQRNKGNFPGRFSGRQFSNSRSEMNVSTLELGDSALYLCASSLDASMGTDTQYFGPGTRLTVL.

The V gene is TRBV5-4, the J gene TRBJ2-1, with 10 bases fitting TRBD2. Losses at the gene ends were 2 bases for V and 5 bases for J; bases not matched to a gene: 4. This CDR3 is 15 amino acids long. Germline V CDR1 and CDR2: SGHNT, YYREEE (reference sequence). The CDR3 DNA follows: TGTGCCAGCAGCTTTCTAGCGGGAGCGGACAATGAGCAGTTCTTC. Translated, it gives CASSFLAGADNEQFF.